This TCR beta chain was identified in a study of T cells in Graves' hyperthyroidism and ophthalmopathy. This clonotype has more than one count but fewer than ten. Each patient was aged 18 to 65 and had newly diagnosed hyperthyroidism of under 2 months' duration. Researchers barred patients who had uncontrolled infection, other autoimmune disease, pregnancy or lactation. Diagnosis rested on symptoms, serum thyroxine and TRAb, thyroid ultrasound, and orbital computed tomography. PBMCs were derived from around 10 ml fresh peripheral blood. RNA transcripts gave rise to amplified TCR beta CDR3 regions. First-round RT-PCR of the TCR CDR3 relied on the HTBI primer set. MiXCR, run by TCRdb on the multiplex PCR reads, gives a single entry per CDR3 protein. The profile shows around 340,000 distinct CDR3 sequences, roughly 15% of them singletons. J was trimmed by 2 bases and V by 1 base; bases with no gene match: 12. CDR1 is SGHTA, CDR2 FQGNSA, per germline. The CDR3 has 20 residues.

The V gene is TRBV7-2, the J gene TRBJ2-3, with 13 bases that match TRBD2. Sequences were obtained from blood. This receptor was obtained from a woman in her twenties or thirties with Graves' hyperthyroidism that later progressed to Graves' ophthalmopathy. The CDR3 region has the DNA TGTGCCAGCAGCTTAGTCTCCCGGACTAGCGGGAGCTTGTTCACAGATACGCAGTATTTT. This gives the protein CASSLVSRTSGSLFTDTQYF.